The clone carrying this T cell receptor beta chain was observed a single time. Its antigen remains unidentified. The CDR3 runs 15 residues. Germline V CDR1 and CDR2: MGHRA, YSYEKL. The V and J ends lost 0 bases and 4 bases respectively, with 10 bases between them. Primers used in a second PCR of roughly 7 to 11 cycles were a sample-barcoded 5' primer and a J-beta primer mix. There were at least 2.5 million CDR3-containing paired-end reads obtained from each sample. One entry per CDR3 protein, called by TCRdb with MiXCR from the 5' RACE reads. The sample has about 1.6 million distinct CDR3 sequences; about 35% are singletons. Total RNA extracted from each sample amounted to at least 5.5 micrograms. These data come from a study of blood T cells in healthy people across ages. Study findings and constraints: A greater number of naive CD4+ cells and higher diversity distinguished long-lived donors from aged donors.

V is TRBV4-1 and J is TRBJ1-5; D is uncertain. The receptor comes from a woman in her thirties in good health. Sequenced material: blood. The CDR3 protein is CASSQDGNRNQPQHF. As DNA, the CDR3 is TGCGCCAGCAGCCAAGATGGGAACAGAAATCAGCCCCAGCATTTT.